This TCR beta chain stems from a study of blood T cell repertoires in COVID-19. Sequenced by immunoSEQ multiplex PCR; TCRdb stores in-frame clones only, minus some. Of roughly 100,000 clones in the sample, around 93% were seen once. CDR3 size: 15 residues. Germline CDR1 and CDR2: DFQATT and SNEGSKA (reference sequence). V was pared by 3 bases and J by 3 bases, with 4 bases of the junction left unmatched. The TCR sequence derives from a human donor with active COVID-19. The donor label of this sample is uncertain. The chain carries TRBV20-1 and TRBJ2-3; TRBD2 matches 12 bases. Sequencing was performed on peripheral blood. CDR3 sequence (DNA): TGCAGTGCTAGTCGGACTAGCGGGGATACAGATACGCAGTATTTT. Translation: CSASRTSGDTDTQYF.